The 5 T cell receptor beta chains given below trace back to one sample, sequenced in a study of cytomegalovirus exposure and HLA in healthy donors. The PCR was carried out with 60 Vbeta primers and 13 Jbeta primers. Sequencing used immunoSEQ multiplex PCR; TCRdb keeps in-frame clones, though not all of them. Among about 210,000 clones listed, around 81% were seen once. The specimen was PBMCs. These receptors originate from a woman between 45 and 60 years old in good health and CMV-seropositive.

The chain uses TRBV10-3 and TRBJ2-3; 9 positions match TRBD1. The CDR3 consists of 14 residues. Germline loops: CDR1 ENHRY, CDR2 SYGVKD. With V trimmed by 10 bases and J by 3 bases, 8 bases remained unmatched. The CDR3 nucleotides read TGTGCCACCAGGACAGGGGATGAGACAGATACGCAGTATTTT. It encodes CATRTGDETDTQYF.

This sequence joins TRBV2 and TRBJ1-4, with TRBD1 matching 9 bases. The germline V gene encodes CDR1 SNHLY and CDR2 FYNNEI. V was pared by 5 bases and J by 8 bases, with 6 bases of the junction left unmatched. The length of the CDR3 is 14 residues. The CDR3 coding sequence is TGTGCCAGCAGTATGGGGACAGGGATGGAAAAACTGTTTTTT. Its translation is CASSMGTGMEKLFF.

The rearrangement links TRBV28 to TRBJ1-2, with unresolved D. The germline V and J ends were trimmed by 6 bases and 8 bases, with 22 bases remaining between them. The germline V gene encodes CDR1 MDHEN and CDR2 SYDVKM. CDR3 length: 15 residues. The CDR3 DNA sequence: TGTGCCAGCAGACCACCGGATGCGGTTGTTCGGGGCTACACCTTC. Translation: CASRPPDAVVRGYTF.

The genes are TRBV7-9 and TRBJ2-3, with 7 bases identical to TRBD2. The CDR3 extends over 19 amino acids. Germline CDR1 is SEHNR and CDR2 is FQNEAQ (reference sequence). Trimming took 5 bases from V and 2 from J; bases not matched to a gene: 19. The CDR3 sequence: CASSRFGAGETLNTDTQYF. The CDR3 DNA reads TGTGCCAGCAGCCGTTTTGGGGCGGGGGAGACATTAAACACAGATACGCAGTATTTT.

V and J are TRBV6-6 and TRBJ1-2, with TRBD1 matching over 11 bases. This CDR3 comprises 14 residues. Losses at the gene ends were 4 bases for V and 6 bases for J; bases not matched to a gene: 4. Germline loops: CDR1 MNHNY, CDR2 SVGAGI (reference sequence). CDR3 sequence (DNA): TGTGCCAGCAGTTTAGGACAGGGGGCGGATGGCTACACCTTC. This sequence encodes CASSLGQGADGYTF.